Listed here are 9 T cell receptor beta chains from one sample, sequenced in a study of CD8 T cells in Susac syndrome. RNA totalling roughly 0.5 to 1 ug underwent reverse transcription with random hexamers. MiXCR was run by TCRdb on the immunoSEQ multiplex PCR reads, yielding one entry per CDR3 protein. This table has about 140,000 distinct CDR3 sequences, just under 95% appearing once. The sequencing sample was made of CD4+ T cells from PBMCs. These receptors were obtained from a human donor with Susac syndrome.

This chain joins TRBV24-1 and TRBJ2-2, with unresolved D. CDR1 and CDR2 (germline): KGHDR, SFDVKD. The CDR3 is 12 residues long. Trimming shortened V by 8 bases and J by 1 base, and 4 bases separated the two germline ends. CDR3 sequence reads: CATNQNTGELFF. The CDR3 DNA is TGTGCCACCAACCAGAACACCGGGGAGCTGTTTTTT.

This CDR3 reads CASRGGQGTDTQYF. The CDR3 coding sequence is TGTGCCAGCAGAGGGGGACAGGGCACAGATACGCAGTATTTT. This rearrangement joins TRBV6-6 to TRBJ2-3; 8 bases match TRBD1. From germline, CDR1 is MNHNY and CDR2 SVGAGI (reference sequence). There are 14 residues in the CDR3. The V gene end was trimmed by 6 bases and the J gene end by 1 base; junction bases not matched to a gene: 3.

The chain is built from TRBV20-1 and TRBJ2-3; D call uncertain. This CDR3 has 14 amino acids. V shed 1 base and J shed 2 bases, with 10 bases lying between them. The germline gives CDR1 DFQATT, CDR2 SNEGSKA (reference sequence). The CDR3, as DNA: TGCAGTGCTAGAGTCCGGGCCCTCACAGATACGCAGTATTTT. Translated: CSARVRALTDTQYF.

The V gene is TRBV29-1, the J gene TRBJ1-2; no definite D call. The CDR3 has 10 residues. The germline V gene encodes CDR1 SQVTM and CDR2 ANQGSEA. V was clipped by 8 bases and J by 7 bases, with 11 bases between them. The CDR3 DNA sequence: TGCAGCACGGACGTGGTTGGCTACACCTTC. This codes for CSTDVVGYTF. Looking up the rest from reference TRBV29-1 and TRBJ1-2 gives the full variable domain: SAVISQKPSRDICQRGTSLTIQCQVDSQVTMMFWYRQQPGQSLTLIATANQGSEATYESGFVIDKFPISRPNLTFSTLTVSNMSPEDSSIYLCSTDVVGYTFGSGTRLTVV.

CDR3 DNA: TGTGCCACCAGCAGAGATTATCGAGCGGGAGATGAGCAGTTCTTC. Encoded protein: CATSRDYRAGDEQFF. V gene TRBV15 combines with J gene TRBJ2-1; the match to TRBD2 covers 8 bases. V was clipped by 0 bases and J by 8 bases; unmatched bases: 6. The CDR3 has 15 amino acids. Germline V CDR1 and CDR2: LNHNV, YYDKDF (reference sequence).

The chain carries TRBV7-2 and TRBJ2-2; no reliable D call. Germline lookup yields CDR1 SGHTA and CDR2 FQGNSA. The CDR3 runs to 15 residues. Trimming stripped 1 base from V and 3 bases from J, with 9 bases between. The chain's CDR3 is CASSLVADYTGELFF. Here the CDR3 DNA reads TGTGCCAGCAGCTTAGTGGCAGATTACACCGGGGAGCTGTTTTTT.

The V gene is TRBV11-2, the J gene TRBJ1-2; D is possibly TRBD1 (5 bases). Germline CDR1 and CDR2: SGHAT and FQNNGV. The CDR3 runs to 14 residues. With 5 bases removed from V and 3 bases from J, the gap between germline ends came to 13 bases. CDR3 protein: CASSLSTGYYGYTF. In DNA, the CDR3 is TGTGCCAGCAGCCTCTCTACAGGTTACTATGGCTACACCTTC.

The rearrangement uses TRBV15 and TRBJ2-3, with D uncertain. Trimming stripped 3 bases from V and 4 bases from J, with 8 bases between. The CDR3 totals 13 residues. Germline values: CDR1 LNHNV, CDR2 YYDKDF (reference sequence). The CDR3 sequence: CATSRYDADTQYF. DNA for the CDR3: TGTGCCACCAGCAGGTACGATGCAGATACGCAGTATTTT.

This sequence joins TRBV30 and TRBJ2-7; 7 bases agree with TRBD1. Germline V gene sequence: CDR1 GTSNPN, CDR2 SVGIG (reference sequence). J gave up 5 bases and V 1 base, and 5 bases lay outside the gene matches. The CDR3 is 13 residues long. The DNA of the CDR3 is TGTGCCTGGAGTGCAGACAGGGCCGACGAGCAGTACTTC. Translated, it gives CAWSADRADEQYF. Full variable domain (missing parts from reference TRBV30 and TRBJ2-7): SQTIHQWPATLVQPVGSPLSLECTVEGTSNPNLYWYRQAAGRGLQLLFYSVGIGQISSEVPQNLSASRPQDRQFILSSKKLLLSDSGFYLCAWSADRADEQYFGPGTRLTVT.